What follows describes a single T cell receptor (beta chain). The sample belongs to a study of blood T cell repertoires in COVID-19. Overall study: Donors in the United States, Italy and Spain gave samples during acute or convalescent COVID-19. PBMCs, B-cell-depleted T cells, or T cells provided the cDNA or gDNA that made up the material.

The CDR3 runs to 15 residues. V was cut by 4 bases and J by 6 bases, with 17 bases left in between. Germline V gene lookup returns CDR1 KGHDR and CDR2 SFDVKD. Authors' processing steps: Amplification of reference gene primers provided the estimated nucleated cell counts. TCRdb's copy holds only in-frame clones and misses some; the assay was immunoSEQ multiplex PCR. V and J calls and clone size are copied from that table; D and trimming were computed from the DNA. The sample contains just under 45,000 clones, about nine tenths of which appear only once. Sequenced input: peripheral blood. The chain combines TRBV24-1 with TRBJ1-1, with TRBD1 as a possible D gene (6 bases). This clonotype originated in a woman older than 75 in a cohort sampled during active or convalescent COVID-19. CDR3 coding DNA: TGTGCCACCAGTGACCCAGCGGGGGAGGGGGCTGAAGCTTTCTTT. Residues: CATSDPAGEGAEAFF.